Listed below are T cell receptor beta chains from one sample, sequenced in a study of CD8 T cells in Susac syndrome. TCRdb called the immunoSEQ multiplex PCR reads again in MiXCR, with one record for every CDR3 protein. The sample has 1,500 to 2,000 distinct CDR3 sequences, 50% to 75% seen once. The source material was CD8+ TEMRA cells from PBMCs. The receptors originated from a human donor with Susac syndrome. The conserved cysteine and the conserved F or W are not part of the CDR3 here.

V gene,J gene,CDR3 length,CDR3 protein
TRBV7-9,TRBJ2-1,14,ASSSAGTGIYNEQF
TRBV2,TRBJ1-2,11,ASSGQSNYGYT
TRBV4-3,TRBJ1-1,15,ASSHSDPGTENTEAF
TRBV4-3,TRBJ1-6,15,ASSQDLDSSYNSPLH
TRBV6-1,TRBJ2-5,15,ASSMGTSLSGETLQY
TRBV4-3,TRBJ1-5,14,ASSQDFSSGQLAQH
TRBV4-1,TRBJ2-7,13,ASSQDKQGVGEQY
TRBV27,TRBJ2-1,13,ARPGGLAGGHEQF
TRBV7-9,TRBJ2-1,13,ASCSGTGIYNEQF
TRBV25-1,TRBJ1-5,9,ASSFGDLQH
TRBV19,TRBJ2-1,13,ASSITGITYNEQF
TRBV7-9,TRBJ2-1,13,ARSSGSGIYNEQF
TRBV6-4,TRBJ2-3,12,ASSGTGGTDTQY
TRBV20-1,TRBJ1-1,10,SASSGYTEAF
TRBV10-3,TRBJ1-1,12,AISEAGKQTEAF
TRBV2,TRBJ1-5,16,ASGERTGLVLGNQPQH
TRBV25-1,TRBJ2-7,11,ASGQGVEDEQY
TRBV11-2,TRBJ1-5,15,ASSLGLGLPDDQPQH
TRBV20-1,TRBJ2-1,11,SAEPRGEGEQF
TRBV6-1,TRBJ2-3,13,ASSEAQLAQGTQY
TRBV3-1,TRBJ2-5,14,ASSQDVAGLRVTQY
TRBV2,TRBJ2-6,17,ASSPFAYPIQSRANVLT
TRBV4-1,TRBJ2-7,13,ASSQEGHPSYEQY
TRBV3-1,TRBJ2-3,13,ASSQDFRPGDTQY
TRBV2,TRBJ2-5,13,ASSVPGGPRETQY
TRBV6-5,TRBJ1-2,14,ASSYSGGGKSYGYT
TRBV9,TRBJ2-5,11,ASSLPGAETQY
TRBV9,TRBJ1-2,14,ASSASGTGRLGGYT
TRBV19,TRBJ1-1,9,ASSSNTEAF
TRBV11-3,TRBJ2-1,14,ASSSREGGSYNEQF
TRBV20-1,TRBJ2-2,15,SARDQWTSGDTGELF